This TCR beta chain was recorded in a study of identical twins (dated by TCRdb to the mid-2010s). The study in broad terms: To test whether fetal clonotypes persist, this study deep-sequenced TCR alpha and beta repertoires from monozygotic twins, from unrelated adults of various ages, and from cord blood. Replicate twin experiments were performed at different times using different library preparation protocols to rule out contamination.

The library was generated by 5' RACE. The sequencer was an Illumina HiSeq 2000. A universal primer binding site was introduced by template switching, and a unique molecular identifier was present in the final cDNA, enabling accurate counting of TCR cDNA molecules. First-strand cDNA for TCR alpha and beta chains was synthesized from specific primers in the conserved constant-segment region. Each cDNA library was double barcoded, with a SMART-Mk sample barcode plus Illumina barcodes, to control for contamination. TruSeq adapter sequences, together with Illumina sample barcodes, were added in two successive PCR steps. Sequencing of the TCR alpha and beta cDNA libraries was done on the Illumina HiSeq platform using custom primers. Processing in the source paper ran as follows. MiGEC was used to process raw reads and extract unique molecular identifiers, and MiXCR was used to find CDR3 positions. For each individual, recombination models were inferred using an EM algorithm with the repgenHMM and IGoR tools. The analysis of shared clonotypes was done with the tcR package in R, with sharing normalized by the product of cloneset sizes. To study raw recombination without the effects of thymic and clonal selection, out-of-frame nonproductive sequences were analyzed. In-frame beta chains were kept once TCRdb had trimmed the public reads at Q25 with fastp and called clones with MiXCR. Each entry merges the rows of one CDR3 protein and shows their most common DNA and genes. Here the V and J calls rest on TCRdb's processing, not on the authors' analysis. This sample is represented by 250,000 to 350,000 distinct CDR3 sequences; more than 8% of them were singletons. The top ten clonotypes cover under 7.5% of the sample.

The CDR3 spans 15 residues, from the cysteine through the phenylalanine. Only the CDR3 part of the read is kept: 45 bases, read in frame from the first base. V is shortened by 3 bases, J by 5 bases, and the region joining them spans 15 bases. According to the germline V gene, CDR1 reads MRHNA and CDR2 reads SNTAGT. Every donor was a healthy Caucasian. Three pairs of female monozygotic twins, all aged 18 to 29 years, made up the twin cohort. CD4+ and CD8+ T cell populations were isolated with positive isolation kits from Invitrogen. This clonotype appeared many times. This clone's antigen is unknown. Nothing much larger sits one base from this clone, and base qualities are not available. Overall study results and their limits: Compared with coincidental sharing between unrelated individuals, out-of-frame TCR alpha sequences shared between twins had an excess of sequences with low generation probability. Because the same donors could not be followed over many years, the conclusions depended on cross-sectional statistical analysis. Zero-insertion analyses could be partly confounded by invariant T cells such as MAIT and iNKT, though diverse VJ usage argued against such confounding for most clonotypes. Out-of-frame TCR alpha sharing in monozygotic twins was systematically underestimated by recombination models, whereas sharing between unrelated individuals was in agreement with the recombination models. Fewer insertions were carried by abundant cord blood beta clonotypes; a weaker similar trend was observed in young adult naive repertoires, while no such trend was observed in memory repertoires. In beta out-of-frame sequences, excess twin sharing was weaker, because having fewer shared sequences lowered the signal-to-noise ratio.

The data were also submitted as part of a second study, on yellow fever vaccine responses in identical twins. Looking at the second paper: The authors reported that the T cell response to vaccination in identical twins appeared partly convergent and partly personalized. Focusing on identical twins, the study followed the T cell clones that responded to the vaccine, and did so with precision.

This receptor was identified in a woman aged 18 to 35 in good health. In this chain, TRBV6-4 is recombined with TRBJ2-3; the D call is tentative, TRBD1 or TRBD2, as each matches 7 bases. Sequencing was carried out using CD8+ T cells sorted from blood. The nucleotides read TGTGCCAGCAGTGAATCTCAGGGGGGGCTAGATACGCAGTATTTT. It translates to CASSESQGGLDTQYF.